This note documents a single TCR beta chain sequence. The antigen is not known. The V segment lost 3 bases and the J segment 0 bases; nucleotides outside the gene matches: 8. This CDR3 contains 18 residues. Germline CDR1 reads SGHAT; CDR2 reads FQNNGV. These data originate in a study of T-cell reconstitution after alpha-beta-depleted transplantation in children. Study-level results: As was reported, about two months after transplant, alpha-beta T cells came from several hundred expanded graft clones. Newly generated T cells supplied most T-cell counts and diversity one year post-transplant. From surviving recipient T cells and thymic progenitors came the high day-60 TCRbeta diversity observed in some patients.

Unique molecular identifiers were used in preparing the TCRbeta library. MiXCR was run by TCRdb on the PCR reads, yielding one entry per CDR3 protein. The data show around 440,000 distinct CDR3 sequences, with about 10% seen just once and 2% to 2.5% held by the top ten. The chain links TRBV11-2 to TRBJ2-3, with TRBD2 matching 11 bases. The source material was PBMCs, sampled before TCRalphabeta/CD19-depleted stem cell transplant. This sequence was found in a child aged 2 to 10 with inherited bone marrow failure, due to receive a stem cell transplant. The CDR3 loop is CASSFGTSGRSSTDTQYF. Written as DNA, the CDR3 is TGTGCCAGCAGCTTCGGGACTAGCGGCCGTTCTAGCACAGATACGCAGTATTTT.